The next 10 T cell receptor beta chains were all read from a single sample in a study of identical twins. TCRdb re-analysed the 5' RACE reads in MiXCR, keeping a single row per CDR3 protein. The table includes roughly 570,000 distinct CDR3 sequences, 9.6% detected once. These data were also filed under a second study, of yellow fever vaccine responses in identical twins.

Material for sequencing was PBMCs. The receptors come from a woman between 18 and 29 years old in good health.

This clonotype has just a few counts. The chain couples TRBV5-6 to TRBJ2-5; D possibly corresponds to TRBD1 (6 bases). CDR3 length: 17 amino acids. Trimming pared 4 bases from V and 0 bases from J, leaving 19 bases between. Germline V gene sequence: CDR1 SGHDT, CDR2 YYEEEE. Written as DNA, the CDR3 is TGTGCCAGCAGCCGCAGACCGGGACACGGGTACCAAGAGACCCAGTACTTC. Amino acids: CASSRRPGHGYQETQYF.

This clonotype was observed a handful of times. The V call is TRBV4-2, the J call TRBJ1-6, with D uncertain. Germline V gene data show CDR1 as LGHNA and CDR2 as YNFKEQ. The ends were cut back, 5 bases at V and 7 bases at J, with 15 bases in the middle. This CDR3 has 15 residues. The CDR3 DNA reads as TGTGCCAGCAGCATTCGGACTGATGGAAATTCACCCCTCCACTTT. Amino acids: CASSIRTDGNSPLHF.

This chain uses TRBV24-1 with TRBJ2-3; D may be TRBD1 or TRBD2 (5 bases each). Germline V gene data show CDR1 as KGHDR and CDR2 as SFDVKD. Trimming stripped 8 bases from V and 2 bases from J, with 16 bases between. This CDR3 comprises 15 residues. The DNA of the CDR3 is TGTGCCACCATGAGGGGCCAACGAACCACAGATACGCAGTATTTT. The encoded protein is CATMRGQRTTDTQYF.

This clonotype was counted at least ten times. Here the CDR3 reads CASRPDSGGYTF. The CDR3 DNA follows: TGTGCCAGCAGACCCGACAGTGGTGGCTACACCTTC. The chain joins TRBV7-2 to TRBJ1-2, with D possibly being TRBD1 (5 bases). The length of the CDR3 is 12 residues. V lost 6 bases and J lost 7, with 12 bases in between. The germline V gene encodes CDR1 SGHTA and CDR2 FQGNSA.

This clonotype was counted ten times or more. The rearrangement joins TRBV7-9 to TRBJ1-2, with TRBD1 matching over 10 bases. From germline, CDR1 is SEHNR and CDR2 FQNEAQ (reference sequence). CDR3 length equals 16 residues. Losses at the gene ends were 5 bases for V and 4 bases for J; bases not matched to a gene: 10. The chain's CDR3 is CASSPKTGGSSYGYTF. CDR3 nucleotide sequence: TGTGCCAGCAGCCCCAAGACAGGGGGCAGTAGCTATGGCTACACCTTC.

The V gene is TRBV18, the J gene TRBJ2-6, with 10 bases aligning to TRBD1. Unmatched junction bases numbered 9, after V lost 5 bases and J lost 2 bases. This CDR3 is built from 18 residues. Per germline, CDR1 KGHSH and CDR2 LQKENI. CDR3 residues: CASSATGTGDTGANVLTF. CDR3 in DNA: TGTGCCAGCTCAGCAACCGGGACAGGGGATACTGGGGCCAACGTCCTGACTTTC.

A few counts support this clonotype. The chain recombines TRBV6-2 or TRBV6-3 with TRBJ2-1; weak D call: TRBD2 (5 bases). This CDR3 is built from 17 residues. Trimming removed 2 bases at V and 7 bases at J, with 21 bases between. CDR1 and CDR2 from the germline V gene are MNHEY and SVGEGT. The chain's CDR3 is CASSYAQVGVENNEQFF. CDR3 nucleotide sequence: TGTGCCAGCAGTTACGCCCAGGTGGGAGTGGAAAATAATGAGCAGTTCTTC.

The chain recombines TRBV7-2 with TRBJ2-1, with 7 bases fitting TRBD1. CDR1 and CDR2 (germline): SGHTA, FQGNSA. The CDR3 sequence is 15 residues long. The J segment lost 2 bases and the V segment lost 4 bases, leaving 5 bases of the junction unmatched. CDR3 amino acids: CASSYRDSAYNEQFF. The CDR3 region has the DNA TGTGCCAGCAGCTACCGGGACAGCGCCTACAATGAGCAGTTCTTC.

The chain is built from TRBV28 and TRBJ2-7, with 9 bases that match TRBD1. The CDR3 covers 15 residues. From germline, CDR1 is MDHEN and CDR2 SYDVKM. Trimming removed 6 bases from V and 9 bases from J; junction bases left unmatched: 15. CDR3 sequence (DNA): TGTGCCAGCAGCCCCACCGGGACAGGGAACTTCGGGCAGTACTTC. Amino acids: CASSPTGTGNFGQYF.

This clonotype was recorded many times. The gene calls are TRBV7-2 and TRBJ1-1; D gene ambiguous. V shed 3 bases and J shed 6 bases, with 20 bases lying between them. The length of the CDR3 is 16 residues. CDR1 is SGHTA, CDR2 FQGNSA, per germline. This CDR3 reads CASSFQPDPAGPEAFF. DNA of the CDR3: TGTGCCAGCAGCTTTCAGCCAGATCCCGCGGGTCCTGAAGCTTTCTTT.